These 25 T cell receptor beta chains share one sample of origin, sequenced in a study of cytomegalovirus exposure and HLA in healthy donors. Both 60 Vbeta primers and 13 Jbeta primers went into the PCR. Clones were read by immunoSEQ multiplex PCR, and TCRdb kept only the in-frame ones, dropping some. The sample includes about 150,000 clones, roughly 80% seen only once; the top ten take approximately 3%. Sequencing was done on a sample of PBMCs. The receptors originated from a male donor in good health and CMV-seronegative.

The CDR3 loop reads CASSLGDRPPSPLHF. CDR3 sequence (DNA): TGTGCCAGCAGCTTAGGGGACAGACCCCCATCACCCCTCCACTTT. This chain connects TRBV13 to TRBJ1-6; a possible D gene is TRBD1 (6 bases). CDR1 PRHDT and CDR2 FYEKMQ come from the germline V gene (reference sequence). Trimming removed 0 bases at V and 10 bases at J, with 13 bases between. The CDR3 runs to 15 residues.

This chain links TRBV5-1 with TRBJ1-5, with D unresolved. Trimming removed 0 bases at V and 6 bases at J, with 10 bases between. Looked up from germline, CDR1 is SGHRS and CDR2 is YFSETQ. This CDR3 comprises 14 residues. This CDR3 is CASSLGAVGQPQHF. For the CDR3, the DNA is TGCGCCAGCAGCTTGGGGGCCGTCGGTCAGCCCCAGCATTTT.

The rearrangement links TRBV6-5 to TRBJ2-1, with TRBD2 matching over 13 bases. V lost 6 bases to trimming and J lost 7 bases; unmatched junction nucleotides: 6. CDR3 length equals 15 residues. The V gene's germline CDR1 is MNHEY and CDR2 SVGAGI. CDR3 sequence reads: CASSPGLAGKNEQFF. Here the CDR3 DNA reads TGTGCCAGCAGCCCGGGACTAGCGGGGAAGAATGAGCAGTTCTTC.

The V call is TRBV5-1, the J call TRBJ1-1; the D gene is possibly TRBD1 (6 bases). Looked up from germline, CDR1 is SGHRS and CDR2 is YFSETQ. V lost 0 bases, J lost 1 base, and 13 bases lay in between. This CDR3 is built from 16 residues. As DNA, the CDR3 is TGCGCCAGCAGCTTGGGATATCAGGGGTGGAACACTGAAGCTTTCTTT. This encodes CASSLGYQGWNTEAFF.

CDR3: CASSLFRGFYGYTF. CDR3 nucleotides: TGTGCCAGCAGCTTATTCCGGGGATTCTATGGCTACACCTTC. V is TRBV7-2 and J is TRBJ1-2; no reliable D call. The ends were cut back, 2 bases at V and 4 bases at J, with 11 bases in the middle. CDR3 length: 14 residues. CDR1 is SGHTA and CDR2 is FQGNSA in the germline V gene. The full variable domain, its missing parts supplied by reference TRBV7-2 and TRBJ1-2, is GAGVSQSPSNKVTEKGKDVELRCDPISGHTALYWYRQSLGQGLEFLIYFQGNSAPDKSGLPSDRFSAERTGGSVSTLTIQRTQQEDSAVYLCASSLFRGFYGYTFGSGTRLTVV.

This sequence joins TRBV4-2 and TRBJ2-1; TRBD2 matches 12 bases. CDR3 length: 19 amino acids. Looked up from germline, CDR1 is LGHNA and CDR2 is YNFKEQ. Germline trimming cut 2 bases from V and 8 bases from J; bases unmatched to any gene: 16. The CDR3, as DNA: TGTGCCAGCAGCCAACGGACTAGCGGGACTTCTTTCTCGTACTATGAGCAGTTCTTC. It translates to CASSQRTSGTSFSYYEQFF.

The chain employs TRBV7-9 and TRBJ1-3; D possibly corresponds to TRBD1 (5 bases). This CDR3 region has 16 residues. CDR1 is SEHNR, CDR2 FQNEAQ, per germline (reference sequence). V lost 4 bases to trimming and J lost 0 bases, with 13 bases between them. CDR3 DNA sequence: TGTGCCAGCAGCTCCCCTCGACAGAGCTCTGGAAACACCATATATTTT. Amino acids: CASSSPRQSSGNTIYF.

The CDR3 bases are TGTGCCAGCAGCCCAACTGGCTACGAGCAGTACTTC. It yields the protein CASSPTGYEQYF. This chain joins TRBV5-6 and TRBJ2-7; the D is unclear. This CDR3 comprises 12 residues. Trimming cost V 4 bases and J 3 bases, with 8 bases left between them. In germline, CDR1 is SGHDT, CDR2 YYEEEE.

This clone was observed once. J is TRBJ2-7 and V is TRBV7-8, with 8 nucleotides matching TRBD1. The CDR3 sequence is 16 residues long. The V segment lost 5 bases and the J segment 4 bases; nucleotides outside the gene matches: 13. Germline lookup yields CDR1 SGHVS and CDR2 FQNEAQ. In DNA form, the CDR3 reads TGTGCCAGCAGCCCCCCCGGGGACAGGTCCGGGTACGAGCAGTACTTC. It encodes CASSPPGDRSGYEQYF.

To note about this clone: The same CDR3 can be traced to other DNA sequences in this sample. The chain recombines TRBV28 with TRBJ1-4; 7 nucleotides align to TRBD1. Looked up from germline, CDR1 is MDHEN and CDR2 is SYDVKM. Trimming took 3 bases from V and 6 from J; bases not matched to a gene: 4. This CDR3 region has 14 residues. CDR3 nucleotide sequence: TGTGCCAGCAGTTTGGGCCAGGGGGATGAAAAACTGTTTTTT. This sequence encodes CASSLGQGDEKLFF.

The J gene is TRBJ1-1, the V gene TRBV20-1; D unclear. This CDR3 has 11 amino acids. V was pared by 2 bases and J by 3 bases, with 4 bases between. Germline V gene sequence: CDR1 DFQATT, CDR2 SNEGSKA (reference sequence). Here the CDR3 reads CSARRDTEAFF. CDR3 nucleotide sequence: TGCAGTGCTAGACGGGACACTGAAGCTTTCTTT.

This chain links TRBV19 with TRBJ1-5, with 7 positions matching TRBD1. This CDR3 has 15 amino acids. V trimming: 7 bases; J trimming: 1 base; junction bases outside the gene matches: 7. The germline V gene has CDR1 LNHDA and CDR2 SQIVND (reference sequence). The CDR3, as DNA: TGTGCCAGTATAGGGGGCCGCGCAAGCAATCAGCCCCAGCATTTT. This gives the protein CASIGGRASNQPQHF.

In nucleotides, the CDR3 is TGTGCCAGCAGCTTTGACAGCCCTAATGAAAAACTGTTTTTT. Translation gives CASSFDSPNEKLFF. The genes are TRBV7-9 and TRBJ1-4; maybe TRBD1 (5 bases). V lost 3 bases and J lost 3, with 8 bases in between. The CDR3 has 14 residues. CDR1 SEHNR and CDR2 FQNEAQ come from the germline V gene (reference sequence). Supplemented by reference TRBV7-9 and TRBJ1-4, the full variable domain reads DTGVSQNPRHKITKRGQNVTFRCDPISEHNRLYWYRQTLGQGPEFLTYFQNEAQLEKSRLLSDRFSAERPKGSFSTLEIQRTEQGDSAMYLCASSFDSPNEKLFFGSGTQLSVL.

The chain combines TRBV5-6 with TRBJ2-5; 10 bases are shared with TRBD1. The closer fit of TRBJ2-7 to the DNA end suggests the J call may be wrong. CDR1 and CDR2 from the germline V gene are SGHDT and YYEEEE. CDR3 length: 14 amino acids. For the CDR3, the DNA is TGTGCCAGCAGACCGGGACAGGGGACCCACGAGCAGTACTTC. This encodes CASRPGQGTHEQYF.

This clone was picked up one time. The gene calls are TRBV4-3 and TRBJ2-1; 8 bases fit TRBD2. The CDR3 covers 17 residues. V gave up 4 bases and J gave up 4 bases; unmatched junction bases: 12. Germline assignment: CDR1 LGHNA and CDR2 YSLEER. This CDR3 reads CASSPTALAGGYNEQFF. The CDR3 DNA reads TGCGCCAGCAGCCCGACCGCTCTAGCGGGCGGATACAATGAGCAGTTCTTC.

V gene TRBV11-1 combines with J gene TRBJ2-3; a weak D match, TRBD2 (6 bases). Looked up from germline, CDR1 is SGHAT and CDR2 is FQDESV (reference sequence). The CDR3 consists of 16 residues. V was pared by 3 bases and J by 5 bases, with 18 bases between. CDR3 loop: CASSFGTLPGVDTQYF. DNA of the CDR3: TGTGCCAGCAGCTTCGGGACTCTTCCGGGGGTAGATACGCAGTATTTT.

V is TRBV5-4 and J is TRBJ2-3, with D maybe TRBD1 (6 bases). Germline CDR1 reads SGHNT; CDR2 reads YYREEE (reference sequence). The CDR3 contains 15 residues. The V gene lost 4 bases and the J gene lost 1 base, with 13 bases spanning the gap. This CDR3 reads CASSPQGGGTDTQYF. The CDR3 nucleotides read TGTGCCAGCAGCCCTCAAGGGGGAGGCACAGATACGCAGTATTTT.

A remark on this clone: One end of the junction does not line up with germline, which may come from a read error. V usage is TRBV7-9 and J usage is TRBJ2-7, with 9 positions matching TRBD2. Germline V gene lookup returns CDR1 SEHNR and CDR2 FQNEAQ (reference sequence). The CDR3 sequence is 15 residues long. The CDR3 loop is CSSSARLAGDYEQYF. The CDR3 DNA follows: TGTTCCAGCAGCGCTCGATTAGCGGGGGACTACGAGCAGTACTTC.

The chain couples TRBV7-3 to TRBJ2-1; 8 nucleotides align to TRBD2. J lost 4 bases, V lost 0 bases, and 8 bases had no gene match. The length of the CDR3 is 17 residues. Germline V gene lookup returns CDR1 SGHTA and CDR2 FQGTGA. CDR3 protein: CASSLTLPSGGYNEQFF. The CDR3 region has the DNA TGTGCCAGCAGCTTAACGTTACCCAGCGGGGGATACAATGAGCAGTTCTTC.

A single count supports this clone. The chain couples TRBV11-2 to TRBJ1-2; D possibly corresponds to TRBD1 (5 bases). This CDR3 is built from 14 residues. V gave up 1 base and J gave up 10 bases, with 16 bases separating them. Germline assignment: CDR1 SGHAT and CDR2 FQNNGV. CDR3 sequence reads: CASSLVSQGGVYTF. For the CDR3, the DNA is TGTGCCAGCAGCTTAGTGTCGCAGGGTGGAGTCTACACCTTC.

The J gene is TRBJ1-1, the V gene TRBV25-1, with 11 bases aligning to TRBD1. The CDR3 runs 15 residues. In germline, CDR1 is MGHDK, CDR2 SYGVNS. J lost 8 bases, V lost 3 bases, and 8 bases had no gene match. The CDR3 is CASSEAGTGGREAFF. The CDR3 bases are TGTGCCAGCAGTGAGGCCGGGACAGGGGGTCGGGAAGCTTTCTTT.

The chain combines TRBV7-2 with TRBJ1-1; 8 nucleotides agree with TRBD1. In germline, CDR1 is SGHTA, CDR2 FQGNSA. The junction had 4 bases not matched to a gene; V was cut back by 5 bases and J by 2 bases. The CDR3 is made up of 14 amino acids. This chain's CDR3 is CASSRDRTNTEAFF. For the CDR3, the DNA is TGTGCCAGCAGCAGGGACAGGACTAACACTGAAGCTTTCTTT.

This clone occurred once. The chain recombines TRBV5-1 with TRBJ2-3; 13 bases line up with TRBD2. Trimming took 4 bases from V and 6 from J; bases not matched to a gene: 14. This CDR3 spans 18 amino acids. Germline V gene lookup returns CDR1 SGHRS and CDR2 YFSETQ. The CDR3 coding sequence is TGCGCCAGCAGCACCAGACTAGCGGGAGGTGGAAGGTCGGATACGCAGTATTTT. Translated: CASSTRLAGGGRSDTQYF. The full variable domain, with the rest looked up from reference TRBV5-1 and TRBJ2-3, is KAGVTQTPRYLIKTRGQQVTLSCSPISGHRSVSWYQQTPGQGLQFLFEYFSETQRNKGNFPGRFSGRQFSNSRSEMNVSTLELGDSALYLCASSTRLAGGGRSDTQYFGPGTRLTVL.

V is TRBV18 and J is TRBJ2-4; 8 bases fit TRBD1. This CDR3 is built from 14 residues. Unmatched junction bases numbered 5, after V lost 3 bases and J lost 7 bases. Per the germline V gene, CDR1 is KGHSH and CDR2 is LQKENI. CDR3 nucleotide sequence: TGTGCCAGCTCACCGCGACAGGGGAGGAACATTCAGTACTTC. Its translation is CASSPRQGRNIQYF.

The chain employs TRBV27 and TRBJ1-1, with TRBD1 as a possible D gene (5 bases). V lost 6 bases and J lost 2, with 19 bases in between. Germline V lookup: CDR1 MNHEY, CDR2 SMNVEV (reference sequence). The CDR3 is 16 residues long. CDR3 in amino acids: CASRMYDSGVNTEAFF. CDR3 nucleotides: TGTGCCAGCAGGATGTACGACAGTGGGGTCAACACTGAAGCTTTCTTT.